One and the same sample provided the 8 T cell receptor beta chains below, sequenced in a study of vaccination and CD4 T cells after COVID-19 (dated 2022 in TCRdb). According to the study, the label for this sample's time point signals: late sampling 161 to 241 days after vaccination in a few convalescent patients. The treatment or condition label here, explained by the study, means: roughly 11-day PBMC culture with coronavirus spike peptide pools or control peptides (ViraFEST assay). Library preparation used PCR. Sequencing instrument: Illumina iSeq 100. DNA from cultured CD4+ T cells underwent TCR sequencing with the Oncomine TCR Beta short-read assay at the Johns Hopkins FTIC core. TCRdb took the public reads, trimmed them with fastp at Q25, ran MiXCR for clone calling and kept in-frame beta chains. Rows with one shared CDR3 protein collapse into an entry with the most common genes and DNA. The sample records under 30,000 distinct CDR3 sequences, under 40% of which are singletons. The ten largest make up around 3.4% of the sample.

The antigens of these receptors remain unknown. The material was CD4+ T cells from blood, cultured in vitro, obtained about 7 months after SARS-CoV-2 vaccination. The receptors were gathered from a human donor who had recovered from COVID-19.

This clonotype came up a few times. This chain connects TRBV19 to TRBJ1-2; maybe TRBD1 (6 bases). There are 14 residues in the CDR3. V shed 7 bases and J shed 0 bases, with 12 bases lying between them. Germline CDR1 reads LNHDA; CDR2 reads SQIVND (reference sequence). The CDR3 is CASIPSGANYGYTF. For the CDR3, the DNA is TGTGCCAGTATCCCCTCAGGGGCTAACTATGGCTACACCTTC. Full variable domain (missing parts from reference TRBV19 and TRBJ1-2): DGGITQSPKYLFRKEGQNVTLSCEQNLNHDAMYWYRQDPGQGLRLIYYSQIVNDFQKGDIAEGYSVSREKKESFPLTVTSAQKNPTAFYLCASIPSGANYGYTFGSGTRLTVV.

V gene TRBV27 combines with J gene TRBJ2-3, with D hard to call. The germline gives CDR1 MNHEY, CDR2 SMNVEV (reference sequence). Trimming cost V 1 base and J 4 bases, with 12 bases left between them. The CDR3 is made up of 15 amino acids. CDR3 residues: CASSLFRRRPDTQYF. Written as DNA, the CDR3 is TGTGCCAGCAGTTTATTTAGGAGACGCCCAGATACGCAGTATTTT.

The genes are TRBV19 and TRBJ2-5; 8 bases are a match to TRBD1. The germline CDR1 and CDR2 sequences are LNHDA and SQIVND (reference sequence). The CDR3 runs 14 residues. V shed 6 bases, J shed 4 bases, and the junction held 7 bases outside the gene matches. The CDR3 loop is CASRGQGARETQYF. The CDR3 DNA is TGTGCCAGTAGAGGACAGGGAGCAAGAGAGACCCAGTACTTC.

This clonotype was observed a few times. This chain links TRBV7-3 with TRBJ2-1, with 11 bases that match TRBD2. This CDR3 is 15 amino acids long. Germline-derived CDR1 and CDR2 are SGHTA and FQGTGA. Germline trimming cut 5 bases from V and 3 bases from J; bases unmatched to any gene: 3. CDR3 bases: TGTGCCAGCAGCCCCGGGACTAGCGGCTACAATGAGCAGTTCTTC. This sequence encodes CASSPGTSGYNEQFF.

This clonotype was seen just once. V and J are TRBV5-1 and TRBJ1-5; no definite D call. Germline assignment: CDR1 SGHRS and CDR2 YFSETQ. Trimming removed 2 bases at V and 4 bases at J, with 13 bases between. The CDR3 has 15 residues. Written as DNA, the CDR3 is TGCGCCAGCAGCTTTTTTGGCGACCCAAATCAGCCCCAGCATTTT. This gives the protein CASSFFGDPNQPQHF.

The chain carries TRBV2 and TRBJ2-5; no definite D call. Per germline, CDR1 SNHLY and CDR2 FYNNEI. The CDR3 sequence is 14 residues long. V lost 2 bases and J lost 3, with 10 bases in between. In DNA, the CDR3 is TGTGCCAGCAGTGAATTGGTTCGGGAAGAGACCCAGTACTTC. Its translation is CASSELVREETQYF.

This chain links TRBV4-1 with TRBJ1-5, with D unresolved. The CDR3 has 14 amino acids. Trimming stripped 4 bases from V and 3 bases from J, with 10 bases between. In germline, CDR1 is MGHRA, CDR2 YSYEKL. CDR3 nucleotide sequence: TGCGCCAGCAGCCCCCGGGGAATCAATCAGCCCCAGCATTTT. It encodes CASSPRGINQPQHF.

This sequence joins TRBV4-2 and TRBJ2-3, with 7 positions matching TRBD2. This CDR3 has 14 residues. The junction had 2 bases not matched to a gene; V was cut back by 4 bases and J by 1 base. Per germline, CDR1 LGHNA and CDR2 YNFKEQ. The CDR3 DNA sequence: TGTGCCAGCAGCCCCCGGGAGGGCACAGATACGCAGTATTTT. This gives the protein CASSPREGTDTQYF.